These T cell receptor beta chains were read from a single sample in a study of cytotoxic CD8 clonotypes in ibrutinib-treated CLL. Using immunoSEQ multiplex PCR, the repertoire was profiled, and TCRdb retains in-frame clones only, with some absent. In the table there are 150,000 or so clones, 79% of which are singletons. The material sequenced was PBMCs, taken after 12 months of ibrutinib treatment. All receptors derive from a human donor with chronic lymphocytic leukemia. The conserved cysteine and the conserved F or W are not part of the CDR3 here. Some rows have no size entry. The others give once, few or many, or a class for an expanded clone.

TRBJ2-7 | TRBV2 | - | ASNGQGSVYEQY
TRBJ2-3 | TRBV7-6 | - | ASSQPTGTSTDTQY
TRBJ2-3 | TRBV6-5 | - | ASSYFATSTDTQY
TRBJ2-1 | TRBV14 | - | ASSSLIVAAGSYNEQF
TRBJ2-7 | TRBV13 | - | ASSSGTSGRSSYEQY
TRBJ1-1 | TRBV19 | - | ASSTPGQGFEAF
TRBJ2-7 | TRBV5-6 | - | ASSLAGEQY
TRBJ2-5 | TRBV7-6 | - | ASSLAPAGEGETQY
TRBJ2-3 | TRBV7-2 | - | ASSLTPGGDTQY
TRBJ2-1 | TRBV7-9 | - | ASSLGSGTEIYNEQF
TRBJ2-7 | TRBV19 | - | ASSTPGQGIIEQY
TRBJ2-1 | TRBV18 | - | ASSPRTGSYNEQF
TRBJ1-2 | TRBV28 | few | ASREGHLYGYT
TRBJ1-5 | TRBV4-2 | - | ASSQDWPGTGVLPQH
TRBJ2-3 | TRBV6-6 | - | ASSYADTQY
TRBJ2-2 | TRBV19 | - | AGRTGGTGELF
TRBJ2-5 | TRBV2 | - | ASRQETQY
TRBJ1-2 | TRBV6-5 | - | ASSYSGRGQDGYT
TRBJ2-2 | TRBV10-3 | - | AAHPGVNTGELF
TRBJ2-7 | TRBV4-3 | once | ASSQDGTGTSNREQY
TRBJ1-3 | TRBV6-1 | - | ASRKRQGPGNTIY
TRBJ2-5 | TRBV5-4 | - | ASSLPGLARETQY
TRBJ2-2 | TRBV9 | - | ASSVSRVTNTGELF
TRBJ1-5 | TRBV2 | - | ASSDFYSNQPQH
TRBJ2-3 | TRBV4-2 | - | ASSQDRRSTDTQY
TRBJ2-5 | TRBV6-5 | - | ASRTDSQETQY
TRBJ2-3 | TRBV7-2 | - | ASSLRISGGASTDTQY
TRBJ2-3 | TRBV7-9 | - | ASSLTAAADTQY
TRBJ2-3 | TRBV27 | - | ASSLGQGAGTDTQY
TRBJ2-5 | TRBV4-1 | - | ASSRLGVETQY
TRBJ2-1 | TRBV9 | - | ASSAPPLYNEQF
TRBJ2-7 | TRBV4-3 | once | ASSQGTGSSYEQY
TRBJ1-1 | TRBV11-2 | - | ASSMWAENTEAF
TRBJ2-7 | TRBV15 | - | ATSRGKEQY
TRBJ2-3 | TRBV7-3 | - | ASSARNRERTDTQY
TRBJ2-7 | TRBV12-5 | - | ASGLGTLREQY
TRBJ2-7 | TRBV5-1 | - | ASSLSLSRSTISYEQY
TRBJ2-3 | TRBV4-2 | - | ASSQASSTDTQY
TRBJ2-3 | TRBV21-1 | - | ASSYGREGADTQY
TRBJ2-5 | TRBV6-5 | - | ASSYSTGAQETQY
TRBJ2-2 | TRBV27 | - | ASTRFGAVANTGELF
TRBJ2-1 | TRBV18 | - | ASSPSGSDEQF
TRBJ2-1 | TRBV5-6 | - | ASSLNKWERKGEQF
TRBJ2-5 | TRBV7-9 | few | ASRSQETQY
TRBJ2-3 | TRBV29-1 | - | SVPGWWGPDTQY
TRBJ2-5 | TRBV27 | - | ASSLTRDRVGGTQY